This T cell receptor beta chain was retrieved from a study of cytomegalovirus exposure and HLA in healthy donors. TCRdb keeps only in-frame clones here, not all; method: immunoSEQ multiplex PCR. The table records about 160,000 clones, almost 85% of them present only once. This CDR3 is 15 amino acids long. Germline V gives CDR1 MNHNS, CDR2 SASEGT. The V gene end was trimmed by 4 bases and the J gene end by 5 bases; junction bases not matched to a gene: 7. V is TRBV6-1 and J is TRBJ2-5; 10 bases fit TRBD2. Material: PBMCs. The sequence derives from a man aged 25-40 years in good health and CMV-seropositive. CDR3 nucleotide sequence: TGTGCCAGCAGTGCGGAGCGGGGGGGCCGGGAGACCCAGTACTTC. This encodes CASSAERGGRETQYF.